What follows are 9 T cell receptor beta chains derived from one specimen sequenced in a study of cytomegalovirus exposure and HLA in healthy donors (dated by TCRdb to 2015 to 2018). Library preparation employed the immunoSEQ multiplex PCR assay. The immuneACCESS repertoire file appears here via TCRdb, limited to in-frame rearrangements. These files lack a portion of the clones; in checked studies, under half of the deficit traces to unresolved V genes, and the cause of the others is not known. The table for this sample lists over 130,000 clones; around nine tenths of them were counted only once. The leading ten clones occupy less than 9% of the sample. The sequenced sample was PBMCs. The receptors were sampled from a man aged 18 to 29 in good health and CMV-seropositive.

The chain employs TRBV7-2 and TRBJ2-2, with TRBD2 matching 9 bases. The germline CDR1 and CDR2 sequences are SGHTA and FQGNSA. This CDR3 is built from 17 residues. Germline trimming cut 4 bases from V and 1 base from J; bases unmatched to any gene: 7. Here the CDR3 reads CASSYLSGRWNTGELFF. The DNA for the CDR3 is TGTGCCAGCAGCTATCTCAGCGGGAGGTGGAACACCGGGGAGCTGTTTTTT.

The chain employs TRBV5-1 and TRBJ1-4, with D tentatively TRBD1 (5 bases). Trimming took off 0 bases at V and 8 bases at J, with 8 bases between the two ends. CDR1 is SGHRS and CDR2 is YFSETQ in the germline V gene. The CDR3 extends over 13 amino acids. The CDR3 DNA reads as TGCGCCAGCAGCTTGGGACAGAACGAAAAACTGTTTTTT. Its protein product is CASSLGQNEKLFF.

This chain joins TRBV29-1 and TRBJ2-2, with TRBD1 matching 7 bases. CDR1 is SQVTM and CDR2 is ANQGSEA in the germline V gene. There are 11 residues in the CDR3. V was pared by 5 bases and J by 9 bases, with 3 bases of the junction left unmatched. DNA for the CDR3: TGCAGCGTTTACAGGGGCCGGGAGCTGTTTTTT. It translates to CSVYRGRELFF.

V and J are TRBV2 and TRBJ2-3; D perhaps matches TRBD1 (6 bases). The CDR3 spans 14 residues. With 6 bases removed from V and 1 base from J, the gap between germline ends came to 11 bases. Germline V gene data show CDR1 as SNHLY and CDR2 as FYNNEI. The CDR3 DNA sequence: TGTGCCAGCAGCGACAGGTTTCGCACAGATACGCAGTATTTT. Its translation: CASSDRFRTDTQYF.

This sequence joins TRBV6-5 and TRBJ2-7; perhaps TRBD1 as D (5 bases). Deletions cut 2 bases from V and 6 bases from J, with 11 bases between. Germline CDR1 reads MNHEY; CDR2 reads SVGAGI. The CDR3 extends over 13 amino acids. The CDR3 is CASSYKARGEQYF. CDR3 nucleotides: TGTGCCAGCAGTTACAAGGCTAGGGGCGAGCAGTACTTC.

The chain employs TRBV7-9 and TRBJ2-7; 7 nucleotides align to TRBD1. V gave up 5 bases and J gave up 0 bases; unmatched junction bases: 7. The CDR3 consists of 15 residues. Germline V CDR1 and CDR2: SEHNR, FQNEAQ (reference sequence). CDR3 amino acids: CASSPVRDSSYEQYF. The CDR3 region has the DNA TGTGCCAGCAGCCCAGTCCGGGACAGCTCCTACGAGCAGTACTTC.

As to this clone: It is unclear where the CDR3 begins or ends on the DNA, so no DNA is shown, and the CDR3 is as TCRdb lists it. The V call is TRBV27, the J call TRBJ2-3; the DNA was not used to check the table's D call, TRBD1. The CDR3 is 16 amino acids in total, end residues counted. Germline CDR1 reads MNHEY; CDR2 reads SMNVEV (reference sequence). The CDR3 loop reads CASRARWGQGARREYF.

The chain links TRBV5-4 to TRBJ2-1, with 8 bases identical to TRBD1. From germline, CDR1 is SGHNT and CDR2 YYREEE (reference sequence). The CDR3 has 14 amino acids. V lost 4 bases, J lost 2 bases, and 2 bases stayed unmatched. CDR3 bases: TGTGCCAGCAGCGGACAGGGCCCCTACAATGAGCAGTTCTTC. Its translation: CASSGQGPYNEQFF.

V gene TRBV7-9 combines with J gene TRBJ1-6; perhaps TRBD1 as D (6 bases). The length of the CDR3 is 12 residues. From germline, CDR1 is SEHNR and CDR2 FQNEAQ (reference sequence). V lost 6 bases and J 9 bases, leaving 9 bases between the germline ends. The CDR3 loop reads CASSQGTSPLHF. CDR3 nucleotides: TGTGCCAGCAGTCAGGGGACTTCACCCCTCCACTTT.